Listed below are T cell receptor beta chains from one sample, sequenced in a study of cytomegalovirus exposure and HLA in healthy donors. Generated by immunoSEQ multiplex PCR, the TCRdb table keeps only in-frame clones and is missing some. Of about 150,000 clones in the sample, over 75% were seen once. The sequenced sample consisted of PBMCs. The receptors were sampled from a woman aged 25 to 39 in good health and CMV-seronegative. Each CDR3 is given with its conserved first and last residue. A D gene is named only where the DNA matches it firmly. Part of the rows lack a size; the others show once, few, many or a class for expanded clones.

>TRBV5-1|few|NA|TRBJ2-7
TGCGCCAGCAGCTTGGTCGGGTCCTACGAGCAGTACTTC
CASSLVGSYEQYF
>TRBV19|NA|TRBD1|TRBJ2-2
TGTGCCAGTAGTAGAGGGGGCCTGAACACCGGGGAGCTGTTTTTT
CASSRGGLNTGELFF
>TRBV5-6|NA|NA|TRBJ2-5
TGTGCCAGCAGCTTTAAAGAGACCCAGTACTTC
CASSFKETQYF
>TRBV6-1|NA|NA|TRBJ2-1
TGTGCCAGCAGTGACGTAGCCCTTGGGGGGAACGATGAGCAGTTCTTC
CASSDVALGGNDEQFF
>TRBV7-6|NA|NA|TRBJ2-5
TGTGCCAGCAGCTTGGGGGGGCTAGCGGTACAAGAGACCCAGTACTTC
CASSLGGLAVQETQYF
>TRBV2|NA|NA|TRBJ1-1
TGTGCCACCTCAGGGGAGTTGAACACTGAAGCTTTCTTT
CATSGELNTEAFF
>TRBV2|NA|NA|TRBJ1-5
TGTGCCAGCAGTGACTCCCAGTTCAATCAGCCCCAGCATTTT
CASSDSQFNQPQHF
>TRBV15|few|NA|TRBJ1-1
TGTGCCACCAGCAGTTTAGACAGCCTGAACACTGAAGCTTTCTTT
CATSSLDSLNTEAFF
>TRBV5-6|NA|TRBD1|TRBJ2-1
TGTGCCAGCAGCTTGACACAGGGGGTCTACAATGAGCAGTTCTTC
CASSLTQGVYNEQFF
>TRBV27|few|NA|TRBJ2-5
TGTGCCAGCAGTCGAGAGGGCGGAGGAGAGACCCAGTACTTC
CASSREGGGETQYF
>TRBV18|NA|NA|TRBJ1-5
TGTGCCAGCTCACCATACAGGGACGGCAATCAGCCCCAGCATTTT
CASSPYRDGNQPQHF
>TRBV5-4|NA|NA|TRBJ2-7
TGTGCCAGCAGCGCCCAGGGGGGCGACGAGCAGTACTTC
CASSAQGGDEQYF
>TRBV6-1|NA|NA|TRBJ2-5
TGTGCCAGCTTCCCACATTCACAGGGCGGGTACTTC
CASFPHSQGGYF
>TRBV27|NA|NA|TRBJ1-1
TGTGCCAGCAGTTTAGTGGGCTGGACTGAAGCTTTCTTT
CASSLVGWTEAFF
>TRBV7-2|NA|NA|TRBJ2-3
TGTGCCAGCAGCTTTGAGGGCACAGATACGCAGTATTTT
CASSFEGTDTQYF
>TRBV18|NA|TRBD1|TRBJ2-5
TGTGCCAGCTCACCCTGGGACAGAGATATTAAAGAGACCCAGTACTTC
CASSPWDRDIKETQYF
>TRBV27|few|TRBD1|TRBJ1-2
TGTGCCAGCAGTCCCATAGTCGGACAGGGTAACTATGGCTACACCTTC
CASSPIVGQGNYGYTF
>TRBV19|NA|NA|TRBJ1-1
TGTGCCAGTAGTATAGTGAAGGGGAAGAGCACTGAAGCTTTCTTT
CASSIVKGKSTEAFF
>TRBV5-1|NA|NA|TRBJ1-6
TGCGCCAGCAGCTGGGGGGGTCTGTTATCCTATAATTCACCCCTCCACTTT
CASSWGGLLSYNSPLHF
>TRBV7-8|NA|NA|TRBJ2-2
TGTGCCAGCAGCTTAGTCGAGGGTACCGGGGAGCTGTTTTTT
CASSLVEGTGELFF
>TRBV6-1|NA|NA|TRBJ2-2
TGTGCCAGCAGTACCCGGGGCCTCAACACCGGGGGGCTGTTTTTT
CASSTRGLNTGGLFF
>TRBV7-8|NA|TRBD2|TRBJ2-5
TGTGCCAGCAGCTTCAAAGGACTAGCGGGGAAACAAGAGACCCAGTACTTC
CASSFKGLAGKQETQYF
>TRBV7-9|few|NA|TRBJ1-1
TGTGCCAGCAGCTTAGGATCGGGGTTCACTGAAGCTTTCTTT
CASSLGSGFTEAFF
>TRBV2|NA|NA|TRBJ2-5
TGTGCCAGCAGTGCCTTAGAGACCCAGTACTTC
CASSALETQYF
>TRBV5-1|once|NA|TRBJ2-7
TGCGCCAGCACACCGGACACCAGCTCCTACGAGCAGTACTTC
CASTPDTSSYEQYF
>TRBV6-6|NA|NA|TRBJ2-3
TGTGCCAGCAAAGGGGATTCAGATACGCAGTATTTT
CASKGDSDTQYF
>TRBV7-9|NA|TRBD2|TRBJ2-7
TGTGCCAGCAGCTTAGTGGTGGCGGGGGACTACGAGCAGTACTTC
CASSLVVAGDYEQYF
>TRBV29-1|NA|NA|TRBJ1-1
TGCAGCGCGACGAAACAGGGTGAAGCTTTCTTT
CSATKQGEAFF
>TRBV19|NA|NA|TRBJ1-5
TGTGCCAGTAGTATCAAGGGGGATCAGCCCCAGCATTTT
CASSIKGDQPQHF
>TRBV30|NA|NA|TRBJ1-6
TGTGCCTGGAGTGTGGGGAGCCAGGGGAATTCACCCCTCCACTTT
CAWSVGSQGNSPLHF
>TRBV11-2|once|NA|TRBJ1-5
TGTGCCAGCACCCGCGTGGGAGGGAAGTCCGGAGGGAGCAATCAGCCCCAGCATTTT
CASTRVGGKSGGSNQPQHF
>TRBV7-9|once|TRBD2|TRBJ2-1
TGTGCCAGCAGCTTAGCACTAGCGACGTACAATGAGCAGTTCTTC
CASSLALATYNEQFF
>TRBV27|few|TRBD2|TRBJ2-7
TGTGCCAGCCGAAACCTGGCGGGACTAGCGAGTGAGCAGTACTTC
CASRNLAGLASEQYF
>TRBV7-9|NA|NA|TRBJ2-7
TGTTCCAGCAGCTTCGGGGGTACGTCCTACGAGCAGTACTTC
CSSSFGGTSYEQYF
>TRBV19|NA|NA|TRBJ2-1
TGTGCCAGTCGCACAGGGTTGTTGCAGTTCTTC
CASRTGLLQFF
>TRBV2|NA|TRBD1|TRBJ2-5
TGTGCCAGCAGTCGGACAGGGTGGGCTAGCGAAGAGACCCAGTACTTC
CASSRTGWASEETQYF
>TRBV30|few|NA|TRBJ2-1
TGTGCCTGGAGCCCCCCGGGGTATCTTAAGCAGTTCTTC
CAWSPPGYLKQFF
>TRBV5-1|NA|TRBD1|TRBJ2-1
TGCGCCAGCAGCTCACAGGGGTTCGATGAGCAGTTCTTC
CASSSQGFDEQFF
>TRBV5-1|NA|NA|TRBJ1-1
TGCGCCAGCAGCATAACGACAGGCGGGAACACTGAAGCTTTCTTT
CASSITTGGNTEAFF
>TRBV2|NA|NA|TRBJ1-1
TGTGCCAGCAGTGTTGGAGGAATGGGCACTGAGGCTTTCTTT
CASSVGGMGTEAFF
>TRBV5-6|NA|NA|TRBJ2-7
TGTGCCAGCAGCTATACCGGGACAAGTCTCGACGAGCAGTACTTC
CASSYTGTSLDEQYF
>TRBV2|few|NA|TRBJ2-3
TGTGCCAGCAAGTCCAGCGCAGATACGCAGTATTTT
CASKSSADTQYF
>TRBV18|few|NA|TRBJ1-2
TGTGCCAGCTCCTCGAGGCAGGGGCATGGCTACACCTTC
CASSSRQGHGYTF
>TRBV5-1|NA|TRBD2|TRBJ2-2
TGCGCCAGCAGCTTGTTGCGGGGGGCCCGAGGGGAGCTGTTTTTT
CASSLLRGARGELFF
>TRBV27|NA|TRBD1|TRBJ2-7
TGTGCCAGCAGTTTGTTGGGACAGATCTCCTACGAGCAGTACTTC
CASSLLGQISYEQYF